The 13 T cell receptor beta chains below come from one sample, sequenced in a study of preoperative IRX-2 immunotherapy in early breast cancer. Described treatment: preoperative locoregional IRX-2 cytokine immunotherapy. Generated by immunoSEQ multiplex PCR, the TCRdb table keeps only in-frame clones and is missing some. Among almost 35,000 clones listed, 90% to 95% were seen once. The sample here was taken from a patient treated with IRX-2 immunotherapy. These receptor sequences come from a human donor with breast cancer.

The DNA of the CDR3 is TGTGCCAGCAGCCCTCTGACTAGCGGGAGAGGGAATGAGCAGTTCTTC. Amino acid sequence: CASSPLTSGRGNEQFF. This chain links TRBV7-3 with TRBJ2-1; TRBD2 agrees at 12 bases. Germline values: CDR1 SGHTA, CDR2 FQGTGA. Unmatched junction bases numbered 9, after V lost 5 bases and J lost 7 bases. The CDR3 runs to 16 residues.

The V gene is TRBV4-3, the J gene TRBJ2-1; D call uncertain. V lost 3 bases to trimming and J lost 8 bases, with 8 bases between them. Germline V gene lookup returns CDR1 LGHNA and CDR2 YSLEER. The CDR3 extends over 12 amino acids. The chain's CDR3 is CASSQGNDEQFF. The CDR3, as DNA: TGCGCCAGCAGCCAGGGTAACGATGAGCAGTTCTTC.

The chain is built from TRBV29-1 and TRBJ2-5; TRBD1 matches 7 bases. Trimming at V came to 4 bases and at J to 4 bases, leaving 24 bases not matched to a gene. The CDR3 is made up of 19 amino acids. In germline, CDR1 is SQVTM, CDR2 ANQGSEA. The CDR3 bases are TGCAGCGTTGGTGCAACGCTGGCCCCCGGACAGGTACGAGGAGAGACCCAGTACTTC. It yields the protein CSVGATLAPGQVRGETQYF. Full variable domain (outside the CDR3, taken from reference TRBV29-1 and TRBJ2-5): SAVISQKPSRDICQRGTSLTIQCQVDSQVTMMFWYRQQPGQSLTLIATANQGSEATYESGFVIDKFPISRPNLTFSTLTVSNMSPEDSSIYLCSVGATLAPGQVRGETQYFGPGTRLLVL.

The rearrangement uses TRBV1 and TRBJ1-5; the D segment call TRBD1 is taken from the table without a DNA check. TRBV1 is a documented pseudogene. The CDR3 loop spans 14 amino acids. The CDR3 nucleotides are TGCACCAGCAGCCAGTCAGTAAGCAATCAGCCCCAGCATTTT. Encoded protein: CTSSQSVSNQPQHF.

Written as DNA, the CDR3 is TGTGCCAGCAGCACGTTGGGGGAACCCCAGTACTTC. Its translation: CASSTLGEPQYF. The chain joins TRBV7-9 to TRBJ2-5; D possibly uses TRBD1 or TRBD2 (5 bases each). CDR1 is SEHNR, CDR2 FQNEAQ, per germline (reference sequence). V was clipped by 5 bases and J by 9 bases, with 13 bases between them. The CDR3 consists of 12 residues.

The gene calls are TRBV6-1 and TRBJ2-7; 8 bases are shared with TRBD2. The CDR3 contains 14 residues. The germline gives CDR1 MNHNS, CDR2 SASEGT. V was pared by 7 bases and J by 6 bases, with 11 bases of the junction left unmatched. The CDR3 protein is CASNPGTRWGEQYF. The DNA for the CDR3 is TGTGCCAGCAATCCCGGGACTAGGTGGGGCGAGCAGTACTTC.

The chain joins TRBV27 to TRBJ2-1, with D unclear. V lost 0 bases and J lost 3, with 9 bases in between. In germline, CDR1 is MNHEY, CDR2 SMNVEV (reference sequence). CDR3 length: 15 amino acids. As DNA, the CDR3 is TGTGCCAGCAGTTTATCAGGGTACGGCTACAATGAGCAGTTCTTC. Encoded protein: CASSLSGYGYNEQFF.

This chain links TRBV6-5 with TRBJ2-7; a weak D match, TRBD1 (5 bases). With 2 bases removed from V and 7 bases from J, the gap between germline ends came to 12 bases. CDR1 is MNHEY and CDR2 is SVGAGI in the germline V gene. This CDR3 is built from 13 residues. CDR3 sequence: CASSYDSLNEQYF. The CDR3 DNA sequence: TGTGCCAGCAGTTACGACAGTCTTAATGAGCAGTACTTC.

The V and J genes are TRBV6-1 and TRBJ2-7; 11 bases fit TRBD2. Germline lookup yields CDR1 MNHNS and CDR2 SASEGT. There are 15 residues in the CDR3. J lost 5 bases, V lost 1 base, and 4 bases had no gene match. The CDR3 region has the DNA TGTGCCAGCAGTGAAGTAGCGGGGGGGCATGACGAGCAGTACTTC. Translation gives CASSEVAGGHDEQYF.

J is TRBJ2-3 and V is TRBV5-1; D gene unclear. The germline V gene has CDR1 SGHRS and CDR2 YFSETQ. With 2 bases removed from V and 3 bases from J, the gap between germline ends came to 4 bases. The CDR3 spans 12 residues. CDR3 DNA: TGCGCCAGCAGCTTCGAGACAGATACGCAGTATTTT. Translated: CASSFETDTQYF.

Comments on this clone: The same CDR3 can be traced to other DNA sequences in this sample. The CDR3 spells CASSPGLNQPQHF. CDR3 sequence (DNA): TGTGCCAGCTCCCCGGGGCTAAATCAGCCCCAGCATTTT. The chain carries TRBV18 and TRBJ1-5, with D perhaps TRBD1 (5 bases). Trimming cost V 6 bases and J 4 bases, with 10 bases left between them. The CDR3 spans 13 residues. Germline loops: CDR1 KGHSH, CDR2 LQKENI. Based on the CDR3 plus reference TRBV18 and TRBJ1-5, the full variable domain is NAGVMQNPRHLVRRRGQEARLRCSPMKGHSHVYWYRQLPEEGLKFMVYLQKENIIDESGMPKERFSAEFPKEGPSILRIQQVVRGDSAAYFCASSPGLNQPQHFGDGTRLSIL.

V is TRBV28 and J is TRBJ2-1; D ambiguous. Germline V gene data show CDR1 as MDHEN and CDR2 as SYDVKM. Trimming shortened V by 8 bases and J by 9 bases, and 20 bases separated the two germline ends. The CDR3 loop spans 14 amino acids. The CDR3 sequence is CASVYLRRGGEQFF. DNA of the CDR3: TGTGCCAGCGTATACCTTCGCCGTGGTGGTGAGCAGTTCTTC.

The chain is built from TRBV2 and TRBJ1-4; 7 nucleotides align to TRBD1. CDR1 is SNHLY, CDR2 FYNNEI, per germline. The V gene end was trimmed by 5 bases and the J gene end by 7 bases; junction bases not matched to a gene: 7. The CDR3 has 14 amino acids. The CDR3 DNA reads TGTGCCAGCAGTAGCGACAGGGAAGGTGAAAAACTGTTTTTT. It yields the protein CASSSDREGEKLFF.